This TCR beta chain originates from a study of T cells in localized non-small cell lung cancer. This CDR3 contains 14 residues. The V gene's germline CDR1 is SGHNT and CDR2 YENEEA. Trimming cost V 2 bases and J 5 bases; bases outside gene matches: 5. TCRdb's copy holds only in-frame clones and misses some; the assay was immunoSEQ multiplex PCR. The table shows 2,500 to 3,000 clones, with around 25% occurring only once. This chain connects TRBV11-3 to TRBJ2-7, with 8 bases lining up with TRBD2. Sequencing was performed on lung tumor tissue, taken before any cancer treatment. The clonotype comes from a male donor at least 60 years old with stage III lung adenocarcinoma. The CDR3 reads CASSLLSGTHEQYF. The DNA of the CDR3 is TGTGCCAGCAGCTTACTTAGCGGGACCCACGAGCAGTACTTC.